These T cell receptor beta chains were read from a single sample in a study of control samples from healthy donors and cancer patients. Assay used: immunoSEQ multiplex PCR; TCRdb lists only in-frame clones, some missing. The repertoire holds some 110,000 clones, with around 82% as singletons. Sequencing was carried out using blood. These receptors originate from a woman aged 50 to 60 in good health. Both conserved end residues are part of each CDR3. D genes are given only for firm matches. Clone size is given for some rows only: seen once, a few or many times, or a class if the clone is expanded.

NA	TRBV5-1	TRBJ2-1	TRBD2	TGCGCCAGCAGCTCCGGACTAGCGGATTACAATGAGCAGTTCTTC	CASSSGLADYNEQFF
NA	TRBV7-9	TRBJ1-5	NA	TGTGCCAGCAGCGATAGTTGGGGTCCAAGCAATCAGCCCCAGCATTTT	CASSDSWGPSNQPQHF
NA	TRBV19	TRBJ1-4	NA	TGTGCCAGTACCGAAAAGTGGAACAACGGTGAAAAACTGTTTTTT	CASTEKWNNGEKLFF
NA	TRBV3-1/TRBV3-2	TRBJ1-4	TRBD1	TGTGCCAGCAGCCCAGGGACAGGGGTTGAAAAACTGTTTTTT	CASSPGTGVEKLFF
NA	TRBV11-2	TRBJ2-2	TRBD2	TGTGCCAGCCCCAAAGGACGCGGGAGGGCCTCCGGGGAGCTGTTTTTT	CASPKGRGRASGELFF
NA	TRBV6-5	TRBJ1-1	NA	TGTGCCAGCAGTTACAGGACTGTCGGGGCCGCTGAAGCTTTCTTT	CASSYRTVGAAEAFF
NA	TRBV19	TRBJ2-7	NA	TGTGCCAGTAGTATGGGACACGAGCAGTACTTC	CASSMGHEQYF
NA	TRBV10-3	TRBJ1-4	NA	TGTGCCATCAGTGACAGGGCTAATGAAAAACTGTTTTTT	CAISDRANEKLFF
NA	TRBV18	TRBJ1-4	NA	TGTGCCAGCTCACCACGGGATAATGAAAAACTGTTTTTT	CASSPRDNEKLFF
NA	TRBV4-3	TRBJ2-3	NA	TGCGCCAGCAGCGCCACGGGGACCTCCGGGTCAGATACGCAGTATTTT	CASSATGTSGSDTQYF
NA	TRBV5-4	TRBJ2-7	TRBD2	TGTGCCAGCAGCTTAGTTGGCGGGAGACACGAGCAGTACTTC	CASSLVGGRHEQYF
once	TRBV6-5	TRBJ2-5	NA	TGTGCCACCGGGTTGACGGAGACCCAGTACTTC	CATGLTETQYF
NA	TRBV4-1	TRBJ2-7	NA	TGCGCCAGCAGCCAAGATACCAGATGGTCCTCCTACGAGCAGTACTTC	CASSQDTRWSSYEQYF
NA	TRBV6-1	TRBJ2-7	TRBD2	TGTGCCAGCAGTGAACAGAGACTAGCGGGAAACGAGCAGTACTTC	CASSEQRLAGNEQYF
NA	TRBV20-1	TRBJ1-1	NA	TGCAGTGCTAGTACAGGGTCGAACACTGAAGCTTTCTTT	CSASTGSNTEAFF
few	TRBV9	TRBJ2-1	NA	TGTGCCAGCAGCGTACTCCCGGGGAATGAGCAGTTCTTC	CASSVLPGNEQFF
NA	TRBV29-1	TRBJ2-3	NA	TGCAGCGCTGGGGCAGGGCCAGATACGCAGTATTTT	CSAGAGPDTQYF
few	TRBV4-1	TRBJ1-4	NA	TGCGCCAGCAGCCCCCGTTTGCGGAGGTTTCGCAATGGTGAAAAACTGTTTTTT	CASSPRLRRFRNGEKLFF
NA	TRBV6-5	TRBJ1-5	TRBD1	TGTGCCAGCAGTTTTGGGACAGGGGCATCTCAGCCCCAGCATTTT	CASSFGTGASQPQHF
NA	TRBV24-1	TRBJ2-1	NA	TGTGCCACCAGTGGGGCCCATTTCTCGCGCGAGCAGTTCTTC	CATSGAHFSREQFF
NA	TRBV6-6	TRBJ1-4	NA	NA	CASSPGTPTRGQLMKNCFF
NA	TRBV7-9	TRBJ1-6	NA	TGTGCCAGCAGCTTCGGAGGGCCCCTCCACTTT	CASSFGGPLHF
NA	TRBV6-5	TRBJ1-3	NA	TGTGCCAGCAGCTTTGGGACAAGCTCTGGAAACACCATATATTTT	CASSFGTSSGNTIYF
NA	TRBV2	TRBJ1-4	NA	TGTGCCAGCGAGAGAAGGGCTGAAAAACTGTTTTTT	CASERRAEKLFF
once	TRBV15	TRBJ1-4	NA	TGTGCCACCAGCCCGCCCGCGAGGTTGGGTGAAAAACTGTTTTTT	CATSPPARLGEKLFF
NA	TRBV7-2	TRBJ2-7	TRBD2	TGTGCCAGCAAGGTTACGAGCGGGAGCCACGAGCAGTACTTC	CASKVTSGSHEQYF
NA	TRBV29-1	TRBJ2-1	NA	TGCAGCGTTGAAGGGGCCCTAAACAATGAGCAGTTCTTC	CSVEGALNNEQFF
NA	TRBV4-1	TRBJ2-7	TRBD2	TGCGCCAGCAGCCAAGTGGGACTAGCGGGAGGGCCGTCTGATGCGGCCAGGGGCGAGCAGTACTTC	CASSQVGLAGGPSDAARGEQYF
NA	TRBV24-1	TRBJ1-5	TRBD1	TGTGCCACCAGCACCGGGACAGGGACGGTCAATCAGCCCCAGCATTTT	CATSTGTGTVNQPQHF
NA	TRBV9	TRBJ1-3	TRBD1	TGTGCCAGCAGTGGAACAGGGGGCCGTGGAAACACCATATATTTT	CASSGTGGRGNTIYF
NA	TRBV7-3	TRBJ2-2	NA	TGTGCCAGCAGCTTGGACAGCGCGAACACCGGGGAGCTGTTTTTT	CASSLDSANTGELFF
few	TRBV6-5	TRBJ2-3	TRBD2	TGTGCCAGCAGAGCAAGGGGACTAATCACAGATACGCAGTATTTT	CASRARGLITDTQYF
NA	TRBV7-9	TRBJ2-1	TRBD1	TGTGCCAGCAGCTTAGGCGGGACAGGCCAAAGCTCCTACAATGAGCAGTTCTTC	CASSLGGTGQSSYNEQFF
NA	TRBV7-2	TRBJ1-5	TRBD1	TGTGCCAGCAGCCCGCAGGGGGCTATCAATCAGCCCCAGCATTTT	CASSPQGAINQPQHF
NA	TRBV12-3/TRBV12-4	TRBJ1-1	NA	TGTGCCAGCAGTTTCGTGATGAACACTGAAGCTTTCTTT	CASSFVMNTEAFF
NA	TRBV11-3	TRBJ2-7	TRBD2	TGTGCCAGCAGCCCAAGGACTAGCGGTCTCTCCTACGAGCAGTACTTC	CASSPRTSGLSYEQYF
NA	TRBV7-3	TRBJ1-1	NA	TGTGCCAGCAGCTCCAGGGGAGCCACTGAAGCTTTCTTT	CASSSRGATEAFF
NA	TRBV2	TRBJ1-6	TRBD1	TGTGCCAGCAGTGGGGGCAGGGGGCGAGATTCACCCCTCCACTTT	CASSGGRGRDSPLHF
NA	TRBV11-2	TRBJ1-3	TRBD1	TGTGCCAGCAGCCGGACAGGGGAAGCTGGAAACACCATATATTTT	CASSRTGEAGNTIYF
NA	TRBV7-8	TRBJ2-3	TRBD2	TGTGCCAGCAGCTCGCGGGGACTAGCGGCCGCGACAGATACGCAGTATTTT	CASSSRGLAAATDTQYF
NA	TRBV11-3	TRBJ1-4	NA	TGTGCCAGCAGCTTAGACGCAACTAATGAAAAACTGTTTTTT	CASSLDATNEKLFF
NA	TRBV18	TRBJ2-2	TRBD1	TGTGCCAGCTCTCGGGACAGGGGGAACACCGGGGAGCTGTTTTTT	CASSRDRGNTGELFF
NA	TRBV5-5	TRBJ2-7	TRBD1	TGTGCCAGCAGCCCCCTAGCCCGGGACAGGGTTGTTAACTACGAGCAGTACTTC	CASSPLARDRVVNYEQYF
NA	TRBV2	TRBJ2-2	TRBD2	TGTGCCAGCAGTGAAGGGACTAGCGGGGGGAACACCGGGGAGCTGTTTTTT	CASSEGTSGGNTGELFF
NA	TRBV11-2	TRBJ1-3	NA	TGTGCCAGCTCCCGGGGAAACACCATATATTTT	CASSRGNTIYF
once	TRBV7-9	TRBJ2-1	NA	TGTGCCAGCAGGAGCCACCGGGACTCTCGCTACAATGAGCAGTTCTTC	CASRSHRDSRYNEQFF